This T cell receptor beta chain is drawn from a study of blood T cell repertoires in COVID-19. The wider study: Sites in the United States, Italy and Spain provided acute and convalescent COVID-19 samples. PBMCs, B-cell-depleted T cells, or T cells provided the cDNA or gDNA that made up the material.

Per the germline V gene, CDR1 is KGHSH and CDR2 is LQKENI. This CDR3 region has 15 residues. V shed 3 bases and J 2 bases; nucleotides not matched to a gene: 3. Assay: immunoSEQ multiplex PCR; the TCRdb copy retains only in-frame clones and omits some. This sample has under 150,000 clones, with approximately 87% found just once. V gene TRBV18 combines with J gene TRBJ2-1; the match to TRBD2 covers 8 bases. The source material was peripheral blood. The sequence derives from a man aged 50 to 60 with acute or convalescent COVID-19. CDR3 protein: CASSPLAGTYNEQFF. The DNA for the CDR3 is TGTGCCAGCTCACCCCTAGCGGGTACCTACAATGAGCAGTTCTTC.